The 27 T cell receptor beta chains given below trace back to one sample, sequenced in a study of blood T cell repertoires in COVID-19. Profiled with immunoSEQ multiplex PCR; TCRdb holds only in-frame clones, not every one. The table shows about 42,000 clones, with over 70% occurring only once. Sequenced sample: peripheral blood. These receptors originate from a woman of 80 years or more with acute or convalescent COVID-19.

The rearrangement links TRBV10-3 to TRBJ2-5; 7 bases map to TRBD2. Trimming at V came to 4 bases and at J to 4 bases, leaving 3 bases not matched to a gene. From germline, CDR1 is ENHRY and CDR2 SYGVKD. The CDR3 is 13 amino acids. CDR3 loop: CAISGGGRETQYF. The CDR3 coding sequence is TGTGCCATCAGTGGAGGCGGGAGAGAGACCCAGTACTTC.

This chain links TRBV3-1 (or the pseudogene TRBV3-2) with TRBJ2-7; D gene uncertain. Trimming removed 0 bases at V and 4 bases at J, with 4 bases between. This CDR3 has 12 residues. Germline V CDR1 and CDR2: LGHDT, YNNKEL (reference sequence). CDR3 protein: CASSQDVYEQYF. The CDR3 DNA reads as TGTGCCAGCAGCCAAGACGTTTACGAGCAGTACTTC.

The chain carries TRBV28 and TRBJ2-3; possible D gene TRBD2, 6 bases. Trimming removed 4 bases from V and 8 bases from J, with 13 bases in between. CDR1 and CDR2 (germline): MDHEN, SYDVKM. CDR3 length: 13 amino acids. The chain's CDR3 is CASSSGLSPTQYF. CDR3 DNA: TGTGCCAGCAGTTCGGGACTCTCACCTACGCAGTATTTT.

This sequence joins TRBV30 and TRBJ2-5; D unresolved. V lost 0 bases, J lost 5 bases, and 7 bases lay in between. CDR3 length equals 12 residues. Germline CDR1 and CDR2: GTSNPN and SVGIG (reference sequence). The CDR3 protein is CAWSVQVETQYF. In DNA form, the CDR3 reads TGTGCCTGGAGTGTACAAGTGGAGACCCAGTACTTC. The variable domain in full, with the rest retrieved from reference TRBV30 and TRBJ2-5, is SQTIHQWPATLVQPVGSPLSLECTVEGTSNPNLYWYRQAAGRGLQLLFYSVGIGQISSEVPQNLSASRPQDRQFILSSKKLLLSDSGFYLCAWSVQVETQYFGPGTRLLVL.

The gene calls are TRBV30 and TRBJ2-7, with 7 bases lining up with TRBD2. Per germline, CDR1 GTSNPN and CDR2 SVGIG (reference sequence). V shed 6 bases and J 2 bases; nucleotides not matched to a gene: 1. The CDR3 totals 11 residues. The CDR3 region has the DNA TGTGCCTGCGCGGGAGCCTACGAGCAGTACTTC. Its protein is CACAGAYEQYF.

The sample holds one count of this clone. V and J are TRBV7-3 and TRBJ2-1, with D perhaps TRBD2 (5 bases). The germline V gene encodes CDR1 SGHTA and CDR2 FQGTGA. This CDR3 has 17 amino acids. V gave up 0 bases and J gave up 0 bases, with 12 bases separating them. CDR3 nucleotide sequence: TGTGCCAGCAGCTTAACGCGAGCGGATATCTCCTACAATGAGCAGTTCTTC. Encoded protein: CASSLTRADISYNEQFF.

This clone was found once. This sequence joins TRBV9 and TRBJ2-1, with TRBD2 matching 15 bases. Trimming cost V 2 bases and J 10 bases; bases outside gene matches: 19. CDR3 length equals 20 residues. Germline CDR1 reads SGDLS; CDR2 reads YYNGEE. The CDR3 nucleotides are TGTGCCAGCAGCGTCGGGGCAGGGGGAGGACTAGCGGGAGGGCCGAAAGAGCAGTTCTTC. Residues: CASSVGAGGGLAGGPKEQFF.

Here the CDR3 DNA reads TGTGCCTGGAATCAGGGGCTTAGTGAAAAACTGTTTTTT. Its protein product is CAWNQGLSEKLFF. This sequence joins TRBV30 and TRBJ1-4; D perhaps matches TRBD1 (6 bases). The CDR3 is 13 amino acids. The germline V gene encodes CDR1 GTSNPN and CDR2 SVGIG (reference sequence). Trimming left V 4 bases short and J 7 bases short, with 13 bases between.

V usage is TRBV5-1 and J usage is TRBJ1-2, with 8 bases matching TRBD1. Germline V gene data show CDR1 as SGHRS and CDR2 as YFSETQ. This CDR3 contains 15 residues. The ends lost 4 bases at V and 0 bases at J; junction bases unmatched: 5. CDR3 sequence: CASSRDRGANYGYTF. In DNA form, the CDR3 reads TGCGCCAGCAGCCGAGACAGGGGAGCTAACTATGGCTACACCTTC.

The sample holds one count of this clone. The chain links TRBV29-1 to TRBJ1-1; D not certain. Deletions cut 2 bases from V and 3 bases from J, with 10 bases between. The CDR3 consists of 13 residues. Germline loops: CDR1 SQVTM, CDR2 ANQGSEA. CDR3 in amino acids: CSVERQEDTEAFF. CDR3 DNA: TGCAGCGTTGAACGGCAGGAGGACACTGAAGCTTTCTTT.

This rearrangement joins TRBV18 to TRBJ2-7, with 8 bases aligning to TRBD1. This CDR3 is built from 19 residues. Unmatched junction bases numbered 16, after V lost 1 base and J lost 2 bases. Looked up from germline, CDR1 is KGHSH and CDR2 is LQKENI. CDR3 sequence reads: CASSPLRFGQGAYPYEQYF. The CDR3 coding sequence is TGTGCCAGCTCACCACTTCGCTTCGGCCAGGGGGCGTATCCCTACGAGCAGTACTTC.

The chain links TRBV7-9 to TRBJ2-2, with 7 positions matching TRBD1. CDR3 length: 15 residues. Unmatched junction bases numbered 3, after V lost 1 base and J lost 4 bases. Germline V gene lookup returns CDR1 SEHNR and CDR2 FQNEAQ (reference sequence). The chain's CDR3 is CASSLEGAGTGELFF. CDR3 nucleotides: TGTGCCAGCAGCTTAGAGGGGGCAGGCACCGGGGAGCTGTTTTTT.

The rearrangement joins TRBV6-5 to TRBJ2-2; D is ambiguous. Germline V gene data show CDR1 as MNHEY and CDR2 as SVGAGI. The CDR3 covers 15 residues. V was pared by 5 bases and J by 0 bases, with 10 bases between. The CDR3 nucleotides are TGTGCCAGCAGTCCCCGACAAGCGAACACCGGGGAGCTGTTTTTT. Its protein is CASSPRQANTGELFF.

The V and J genes are TRBV12-5 and TRBJ1-1; 7 bases are a match to TRBD1. V lost 3 bases and J lost 5; bases outside the gene matches: 0. From germline, CDR1 is LGHNT and CDR2 FRNRAP. The length of the CDR3 is 12 residues. The CDR3 DNA is TGTGCTAGTGGTTTACAGGGGACTGAAGCTTTCTTT. Protein: CASGLQGTEAFF. Full variable domain (outside the CDR3, taken from reference TRBV12-5 and TRBJ1-1): DARVTQTPRHKVTEMGQEVTMRCQPILGHNTVFWYRQTMMQGLELLAYFRNRAPLDDSGMPKDRFSAEMPDATLATLKIQPSEPRDSAVYFCASGLQGTEAFFGQGTRLTVV.

The V call is TRBV7-2, the J call TRBJ2-3; TRBD1 agrees at 10 bases. V dropped 1 base and J dropped 5; count of bases not matched to a gene: 12. This CDR3 contains 18 residues. Per the germline V gene, CDR1 is SGHTA and CDR2 is FQGNSA. In nucleotides, the CDR3 is TGTGCCAGCAGCTTAGGTAACGGAGACAGGGGGCAGGGAGATACGCAGTATTTT. As protein: CASSLGNGDRGQGDTQYF.

The chain employs TRBV23-1 and TRBJ2-7; weak D call: TRBD1 (5 bases). TRBV23-1 is reported as an ORF; its role is uncertain. V lost 1 base to trimming and J lost 4 bases, with 14 bases between them. CDR3 length: 15 amino acids. The chain's CDR3 is CASSQWLQGPYEQYF. The CDR3 nucleotides read TGCGCCAGCAGTCAATGGTTGCAGGGCCCTTACGAGCAGTACTTC.

This clone showed up just once. CDR3 residues: CASSLVGLGEKLFF. CDR3 nucleotide sequence: TGTGCCAGCAGCTTGGTGGGGCTTGGTGAAAAACTGTTTTTT. The chain carries TRBV5-6 and TRBJ1-4; tentatively, D is TRBD1 (5 bases). Looked up from germline, CDR1 is SGHDT and CDR2 is YYEEEE. V was trimmed by 0 bases and J by 7 bases, leaving 10 bases between them. This CDR3 is 14 amino acids long.

The chain employs TRBV20-1 and TRBJ2-5; a possible D gene is TRBD1 (5 bases). From germline, CDR1 is DFQATT and CDR2 SNEGSKA (reference sequence). The CDR3 extends over 10 amino acids. The V end lost 4 bases, the J end lost 5 bases, and 5 bases lay between the germline ends. CDR3 amino acids: CSATGETQYF. The CDR3 DNA sequence: TGCAGTGCTACAGGGGAGACCCAGTACTTC.

The chain combines TRBV7-2 with TRBJ2-1, with 10 bases fitting TRBD2. CDR1 is SGHTA, CDR2 FQGNSA, per germline. J lost 6 bases, V lost 8 bases, and 4 bases had no gene match. The CDR3 runs 13 residues. In nucleotides, the CDR3 is TGTGCCAGCGGGATAGCGGGGGGCAATGAGCAGTTCTTC. It specifies CASGIAGGNEQFF.

This clone has just a few counts. DNA for the CDR3: TGTGCCAGCAGCGTAGACAGGCGCACCGGGGAGCTGTTTTTT. Residues: CASSVDRRTGELFF. The V call is TRBV9, the J call TRBJ2-2; tentatively, D is TRBD1 (5 bases). Germline V CDR1 and CDR2: SGDLS, YYNGEE. The CDR3 has 14 residues. V was cut by 0 bases and J by 4 bases, with 7 bases left in between. Full variable domain (missing parts from reference TRBV9 and TRBJ2-2): DSGVTQTPKHLITATGQRVTLRCSPRSGDLSVYWYQQSLDQGLQFLIQYYNGEERAKGNILERFSAQQFPDLHSELNLSSLELGDSALYFCASSVDRRTGELFFGEGSRLTVL.

This chain uses TRBV2 with TRBJ1-6, with unresolved D. In germline, CDR1 is SNHLY, CDR2 FYNNEI. V was trimmed by 5 bases and J by 10 bases, leaving 6 bases between them. This CDR3 contains 11 residues. CDR3 region: CASSSLSPLHF. CDR3 nucleotides: TGTGCCAGCAGTAGCCTCTCACCCCTCCACTTT.

This chain uses TRBV21-1 with TRBJ1-2; the table's D gene call, TRBD1, was not cross checked with the DNA. TRBV21-1 is noted as a pseudogene. The CDR3 covers 15 residues. The CDR3 bases are TGTGCCAGCATCGCCGGGACAGGGGCTCGAGATGGCTACACCTTC. Protein product: CASIAGTGARDGYTF.

This clone was found a few times. V usage is TRBV24-1 and J usage is TRBJ2-1; 10 bases fit TRBD1. The CDR3 has 15 amino acids. Germline-derived CDR1 and CDR2 are KGHDR and SFDVKD. The V segment lost 5 bases and the J segment 9 bases; nucleotides outside the gene matches: 9. The CDR3 here is CATSATTGGLAEQFF. In DNA form, the CDR3 reads TGTGCCACCAGTGCCACGACAGGGGGCTTGGCTGAGCAGTTCTTC.

V usage is TRBV9 and J usage is TRBJ1-5; D gene uncertain. The germline gives CDR1 SGDLS, CDR2 YYNGEE. Trimming pared 0 bases from V and 5 bases from J, leaving 12 bases between. The CDR3 runs to 15 residues. The chain's CDR3 is CASSVGEGGYQPQHF. As DNA, the CDR3 is TGTGCCAGCAGCGTAGGGGAGGGAGGATATCAGCCCCAGCATTTT.

The chain combines TRBV7-2 with TRBJ1-5; 10 nucleotides align to TRBD1. CDR3 size: 14 residues. CDR1 SGHTA and CDR2 FQGNSA come from the germline V gene. J gave up 5 bases and V 6 bases, and 4 bases lay outside the gene matches. The CDR3 bases are TGTGCCAGCAGTAACGGACAGGGGGATCAGCCCCAGCATTTT. Amino acids: CASSNGQGDQPQHF.

J is TRBJ1-5 and V is TRBV5-8; tentative D call: TRBD1 (5 bases). V lost 6 bases, J lost 2 bases, and 12 bases lay in between. Germline values: CDR1 SGHTS, CDR2 YDEGEE. CDR3 size: 14 residues. The CDR3 DNA follows: TGTGCCAGCACCTGGGACTCTGGCAATCAGCCCCAGCATTTT. It codes for CASTWDSGNQPQHF.

The chain links TRBV7-2 to TRBJ1-5; D unresolved. The CDR3 contains 15 residues. Germline CDR1 and CDR2: SGHTA and FQGNSA. V shed 0 bases and J shed 7 bases, with 13 bases lying between them. The CDR3 DNA is TGTGCCAGCAGCTTAGCAGCGATGGGAGGGCAGCCCCAGCATTTT. Translated: CASSLAAMGGQPQHF.